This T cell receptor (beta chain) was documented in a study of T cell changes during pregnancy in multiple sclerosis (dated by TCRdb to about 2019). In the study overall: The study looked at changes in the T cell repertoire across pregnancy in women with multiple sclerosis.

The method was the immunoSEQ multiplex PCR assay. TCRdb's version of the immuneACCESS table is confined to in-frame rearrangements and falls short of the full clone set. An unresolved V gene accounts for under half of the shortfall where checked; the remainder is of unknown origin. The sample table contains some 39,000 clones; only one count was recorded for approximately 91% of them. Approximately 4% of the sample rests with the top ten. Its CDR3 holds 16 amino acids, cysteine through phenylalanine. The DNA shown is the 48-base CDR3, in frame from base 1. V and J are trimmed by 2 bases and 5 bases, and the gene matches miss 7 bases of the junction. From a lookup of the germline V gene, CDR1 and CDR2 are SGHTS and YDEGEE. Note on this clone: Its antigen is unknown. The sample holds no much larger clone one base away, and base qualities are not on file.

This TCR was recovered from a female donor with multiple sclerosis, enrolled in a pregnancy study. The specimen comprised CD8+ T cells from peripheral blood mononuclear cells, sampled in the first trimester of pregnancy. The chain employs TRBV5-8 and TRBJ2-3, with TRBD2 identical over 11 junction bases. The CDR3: CASSFLIAGGQDTQYF. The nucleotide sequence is TGTGCCAGCAGCTTCTTAATAGCGGGGGGGCAAGATACGCAGTATTTT.